The text below deals with one TCR beta chain. The antigen is unknown. The table came from immunoSEQ multiplex PCR; TCRdb's copy has only in-frame clones and leaves some out. The sample has 110,000 to 150,000 clones, about 90% seen once. These data come from a study of CD4+ T cells in melanoma. The CDR3 consists of 15 residues. The V end lost 1 base, the J end lost 2 bases, and 11 bases lay between the germline ends. Germline assignment: CDR1 MNHNS and CDR2 SASEGT. Findings of the study overall: In melanoma, neoantigen-specific CD4+ T cells reportedly differed in differentiation state. A reported correlation linked neoantigen-specific CD4+ T cells to CD8+, macrophage and B cell function.

This receptor was identified in a human donor with melanoma. The chain uses TRBV6-1 and TRBJ1-2; TRBD1 is a possible D gene (5 bases). The CDR3 sequence: CASSEGGAGNYGYTF. CDR3 coding DNA: TGTGCCAGCAGTGAAGGTGGGGCAGGGAACTATGGCTACACCTTC.